This TCR beta chain was profiled in a study of early T cells in non-severe SARS-CoV-2 infection (dated by TCRdb to the early 2020s). Background on the whole study: Because TCR sequencing relied on bulk RNA taken from unsorted whole blood, pairing of alpha and beta chains was not possible.

There are 15 amino acids in the CDR3, from cysteine to phenylalanine inclusive. Only the CDR3 portion is preserved as DNA: 45 bases, with reading frame beginning at the first base. A case-control design nested within a healthcare worker cohort in London, UK, was used, with weekly nasopharyngeal swab PCR tests and blood sampling performed. Healthcare workers were recruited during the week of the UK lockdown, between 23 and 31 March 2020, and followed weekly for up to 16 weeks. The library was made by 5' RACE. TCRdb lists the instrument as NextSeq 500. To correct for sequencing error and PCR bias, the TCR library protocol tagged individual cDNA molecules with unique molecular identifiers. Both TCR alpha and beta chains were sequenced, and tight co-correlation was observed between alpha and beta sequence abundances in each sample. The authors' analysis ran thus. Decombinator V4 was used to annotate TCR sequences for V gene, J gene and CDR3. Expanded TCRs were defined as changing significantly between any two time points under a Poisson model with p below 0.0001. TCR abundances were normalised to the total number of TCRs sequenced in each sample and reported as counts per million. TRAV1-2 paired with TRAJ12, TRAJ20 or TRAJ33 defined MAIT TCRs, while TRAV10 paired with TRAJ18 defined iNKT TCRs. A search of VDJdb, accessed on 1 November 2021, was run for TCRs annotated to CMV, EBV and SARS-CoV-2, with TCRs annotated for multiple antigens excluded. TCRdb reanalyzed the raw reads on its own, using fastp at Q25 for trimming and MiXCR for clone calling, and kept in-frame beta chains. One record per CDR3 amino acid sequence lists the most common genes and DNA. TCRdb, not the authors, supplied the V and J calls. The sample table shows tens of thousands of distinct CDR3 sequences, and 9% to 15% are seen once. About 16% of the sample belongs to the ten largest clones.

This clonotype was detected ten times or more. Its specific antigen is unknown. Per-base qualities were not stored, and no clone one base away is much larger. Beyond this particular receptor, the publication reports: VDJdb matching was skewed toward anti-spike CD8 responses, so virus-specific expansions were likely underestimated and private and CD4 specificities were missed.

The sample taken for sequencing was whole blood. The receptor was isolated from an adult who was a healthcare worker with PCR-confirmed SARS-CoV-2 infection or an uninfected control (not recorded which). In this chain, TRBV21-1 is recombined with TRBJ2-1; whether TRBD2, the table's D call, matches the DNA was not checked. TRBV21-1 represents a pseudogene. The DNA is TGTGCCAGCAGCGCGGGACTACCCTGGGTCAATGAGCAGTTCTTC. This encodes CASSAGLPWVNEQFF.